The 25 T cell receptor beta chains listed next were all sequenced from one sample in a study of CD8+CD57+ T cells in acquired aplastic anemia. TCR beta VDJ combinations and CDR3 sequences were profiled from genomic DNA. From the reads, TCRdb called clonotypes with MiXCR, one entry per CDR3 protein. The profile shows about 420,000 distinct CDR3 sequences, roughly 64% of them singletons. The source material was sorted CD4+, CD8+, or CD8+CD57+ T cells (not recorded which) from PBMCs. Receptors originate from a human donor in good health, serving as a control.

The sample holds many counts of this clonotype. The genes are TRBV6-1 and TRBJ1-6; perhaps TRBD1 as D (5 bases). The CDR3 is made up of 15 amino acids. CDR1 is MNHNS, CDR2 SASEGT, per germline. Trimming stripped 1 base from V and 10 bases from J, with 14 bases between. CDR3 DNA sequence: TGTGCCAGCAGTGAAGGGGGACCGGTCATGTCACCCCTCCACTTT. Protein: CASSEGGPVMSPLHF.

As to this clonotype: No conserved phenylalanine or tryptophan ends this CDR3, so it is likely a read error. The limits of the CDR3 on the DNA are not certain, so only TCRdb's listed CDR3 is given. This chain joins TRBV7-8 and TRBJ2-3; TRBD1 is taken as the D call from the table, unchecked against the DNA. Germline V gives CDR1 SGHVS, CDR2 FQNEAQ. With termini counted, the CDR3 has 13 amino acids. The CDR3 reads CASSLEGVYEYEQ.

This clonotype occurred many times. The V gene is TRBV5-5, the J gene TRBJ1-2; no definite D call. This CDR3 region has 15 residues. The germline V gene has CDR1 SGHKS and CDR2 YYEKEE (reference sequence). V shed 0 bases and J shed 4 bases, with 13 bases lying between them. In nucleotides, the CDR3 is TGTGCCAGCAGCTTGGTGGTAGGGTGGGGCTATGGCTACACCTTC. Protein sequence: CASSLVVGWGYGYTF.

This sequence joins TRBV2 and TRBJ2-7, with 7 bases identical to TRBD1. Germline CDR1 is SNHLY and CDR2 is FYNNEI. Germline trimming cut 3 bases from V and 1 base from J; bases unmatched to any gene: 3. CDR3 size: 14 residues. CDR3 sequence reads: CASSDGTVSYEQYF. The CDR3 nucleotides are TGTGCCAGCAGTGACGGGACAGTGTCCTACGAGCAGTACTTC.

The chain links TRBV5-8 to TRBJ2-1; D possibly corresponds to TRBD1 (5 bases). Trimming shortened V by 5 bases and J by 9 bases, and 9 bases separated the two germline ends. This CDR3 is built from 11 residues. CDR1 is SGHTS and CDR2 is YDEGEE in the germline V gene. The CDR3 DNA follows: TGTGCCAGCAGGGGGCTGTCTGAGCAGTTCTTC. Encoded protein: CASRGLSEQFF.

The chain carries TRBV5-1 and TRBJ1-3, with D tentatively TRBD1 (6 bases). Germline V gene data show CDR1 as SGHRS and CDR2 as YFSETQ. The CDR3 totals 17 residues. V gave up 5 bases and J gave up 2 bases, with 20 bases separating them. The CDR3 here is CASRREGGQATGNTIYF. CDR3 coding DNA: TGCGCCAGCAGACGCGAAGGGGGACAAGCGACTGGAAACACCATATATTTT.

This chain joins TRBV7-2 and TRBJ2-7, with 8 nucleotides matching TRBD2. The V segment lost 5 bases and the J segment 11 bases; nucleotides outside the gene matches: 11. CDR3 length equals 13 residues. The germline CDR1 and CDR2 sequences are SGHTA and FQGNSA. The CDR3 DNA is TGTGCCAGCAGCCCCCGGGGGGGCTACGGGGAGTACTTC. This sequence encodes CASSPRGGYGEYF.

Of note for this clonotype: At one end the junction does not follow the germline gene, possibly because of a read error. This chain connects TRBV2 to TRBJ1-6; D unresolved. Germline V CDR1 and CDR2: SNHLY, FYNNEI. This CDR3 has 16 residues. The CDR3 DNA is TGTGCCAGCACCCCTGACAACCGTGACAATAAGCCACCCCATCTCTTT. Its protein product is CASTPDNRDNKPPHLF.

J is TRBJ1-6 and V is TRBV9; no clear D gene. The germline V and J ends were trimmed by 6 bases and 19 bases, with 26 bases remaining between them. The CDR3 spans 14 residues. Germline CDR1 and CDR2: SGDLS and YYNGEE. Here the CDR3 reads CASNVRGVCMPTHF. Written as DNA, the CDR3 is TGTGCCAGCAACGTCAGAGGTGTGTGTATGCCTACACACTTT.

The genes are TRBV2 and TRBJ1-4; 11 nucleotides agree with TRBD1. The CDR3 has 15 residues. Germline CDR1 reads SNHLY; CDR2 reads FYNNEI. Trimming cost V 0 bases and J 8 bases; bases outside gene matches: 2. The CDR3 here is CASSEAGQGEEKLFF. CDR3 bases: TGTGCCAGCAGTGAAGCGGGACAGGGGGAAGAAAAACTGTTTTTT.

Concerning this clonotype: At one end the junction does not follow the germline gene, possibly because of a read error. The rearrangement uses TRBV7-2 and TRBJ1-2; 7 bases fit TRBD1. Per germline, CDR1 SGHTA and CDR2 FQGNSA. The CDR3 sequence is 15 residues long. The CDR3 is CASRIEGALNYGYTF. CDR3 nucleotide sequence: TGCGCCAGCAGGATAGAGGGGGCACTTAACTATGGGTACACCTTC.

Note on this clonotype: Since a much larger clone is just one base distant, this may be a read error. The V gene is TRBV4-3, the J gene TRBJ1-2; 7 bases align to TRBD1. Losses at the gene ends were 0 bases for V and 3 bases for J; bases not matched to a gene: 7. Germline V gene lookup returns CDR1 LGHNA and CDR2 YSLEER. The CDR3 spans 16 residues. CDR3 sequence: CASSQEVPRGDYGYTF. As DNA, the CDR3 is TGCGCCAGCAGCCAAGAAGTGCCCAGGGGGGACTATGGCTACACCTTC.

Worth noting for this clonotype: The CDR3 does not end in the conserved phenylalanine or tryptophan, so this is likely a read error. The DNA is left out, because the CDR3 cannot be placed on it with certainty; the CDR3 is given as TCRdb lists it. The chain is built from TRBV2 and TRBJ1-2. The length of the CDR3 is 12 amino acids, counting both ends. Germline V gives CDR1 SNHLY, CDR2 FYNNEI. The CDR3 is CASSQKTGSGYV.

Of note for this clonotype: One junction end disagrees with the germline gene, perhaps due to a read error. The chain is built from TRBV9 and TRBJ1-1; D gene uncertain. CDR1 is SGDLS, CDR2 YYNGEE, per germline. There are 14 residues in the CDR3. CDR3 in amino acids: CASSVDRVTTKACF. CDR3 sequence (DNA): TGCGCCAGCAGCGTGGACCGGGTGACGACTAAAGCTTGCTTT.

About this clonotype itself: One junction end does not reproduce the germline sequence, and a read error may be involved. The chain recombines TRBV5-1 with TRBJ1-6; the D is unclear. Germline loops: CDR1 SGHRS, CDR2 YFSETQ. The CDR3 runs 13 residues. The CDR3 DNA follows: TGTGCCAGCATGAGTGGGGTATCTACACCCCTCCACTTT. It is translated as CASMSGVSTPLHF.

The chain recombines TRBV11-2 with TRBJ2-7; TRBD1 matches at 7 bases. The CDR3 is 14 residues long. Trimming removed 5 bases from V and 3 bases from J; junction bases left unmatched: 7. CDR1 and CDR2 (germline): SGHAT, FQNNGV. The CDR3 nucleotides are TGTGCCAGCAGCCCGACTGACAGGGTCTACGAGCAGTACTTC. It translates to CASSPTDRVYEQYF.

The genes are TRBV7-2 and TRBJ2-1; TRBD1 matches 7 bases. V lost 5 bases to trimming and J lost 6 bases; unmatched junction nucleotides: 7. The CDR3 is 14 residues long. CDR1 and CDR2 (germline): SGHTA, FQGNSA. CDR3 residues: CASSMGQRSNEQFF. CDR3 DNA: TGTGCCAGCAGCATGGGACAGAGGTCCAATGAGCAGTTCTTC.

Concerning this clonotype: The germline gene is not matched at one end of the junction; a read error may be the cause. This chain connects TRBV7-8 to TRBJ2-7; 8 bases are shared with TRBD1. This CDR3 is 13 amino acids long. In germline, CDR1 is SGHVS, CDR2 FQNEAQ. Here the CDR3 DNA reads TGTACCAGCCTGCGGGGCAGGGGGCGCGAGCAGTACTTC. It encodes CTSLRGRGREQYF.

In regard to this clonotype: One junction end disagrees with the germline gene, perhaps due to a read error. The chain combines TRBV7-2 with TRBJ1-1; unclear D gene. This CDR3 region has 14 residues. Germline V gene data show CDR1 as SGHTA and CDR2 as FQGNSA. The CDR3 DNA follows: TGTGCCAGCAGCCCCGCAGTAGCGGCCAGCTCCTACGAGTTT. Translation gives CASSPAVAASSYEF. Together with reference TRBV7-2 and TRBJ1-1, the CDR3 gives the full variable domain: GAGVSQSPSNKVTEKGKDVELRCDPISGHTALYWYRQSLGQGLEFLIYFQGNSAPDKSGLPSDRFSAERTGGSVSTLTIQRTQQEDSAVYLCASSPAVAASSYEFGQGTRLTVV.

V is TRBV10-3 and J is TRBJ2-7, with D perhaps TRBD2 (6 bases). The CDR3 loop spans 16 amino acids. V lost 0 bases and J 4 bases, leaving 16 bases between the germline ends. Germline values: CDR1 ENHRY, CDR2 SYGVKD. This CDR3 is CAISESGGGSRYEQYF. In nucleotides, the CDR3 is TGTGCCATCAGTGAGTCAGGAGGAGGGTCTAGGTACGAGCAGTACTTC.

This clonotype was seen at least ten times. The rearrangement joins TRBV12-3 or TRBV12-4 to TRBJ2-2, with TRBD2 matching over 9 bases. CDR3 length equals 16 residues. V lost 2 bases to trimming and J lost 1 base; unmatched junction nucleotides: 2. The CDR3 nucleotides are TGTGCCAGCAGTTTATCAGCGGGGGGGAACACCGGGGAGCTGTTTTTT. Amino acid sequence: CASSLSAGGNTGELFF.

Regarding this clonotype: The junction does not match germline at one end; this may be a read error. The chain is built from TRBV7-3 and TRBJ1-4, with D perhaps TRBD1 (5 bases). Germline CDR1 reads SGHTA; CDR2 reads FQGTGA. The CDR3 contains 14 residues. Here the CDR3 DNA reads TGTGCCAGCACCCCGGGACGGTTTAATGATGAACTGTTGTTT. It codes for CASTPGRFNDELLF.

The chain uses TRBV2 and TRBJ1-2; no clear D. Germline V gene lookup returns CDR1 SNHLY and CDR2 FYNNEI. The CDR3 sequence is 13 residues long. The CDR3 DNA reads as TGTCCCTGCAGCGTTAATTCGAACTATGGCTACACCTTC. Its protein is CPCSVNSNYGYTF.

As DNA, the CDR3 is TGTGCCAGCAGCCACTCCGGGACGCGGAATGATGAAGCTTTCTTT. The encoded protein is CASSHSGTRNDEAFF. V gene TRBV11-3 combines with J gene TRBJ1-1; tentative D call: TRBD1 (5 bases). Trimming cost V 5 bases and J 7 bases, with 20 bases left between them. Germline V gene sequence: CDR1 SGHNT, CDR2 YENEEA. This CDR3 region has 15 residues. The full variable domain, with the rest looked up from reference TRBV11-3 and TRBJ1-1, is EAGVVQSPRYKIIEKKQPVAFWCNPISGHNTLYWYLQNLGQGPELLIRYENEEAVDDSQLPKDRFSAERLKGVDSTLKIQPAELGDSAVYLCASSHSGTRNDEAFFGQGTRLTVV.

This clonotype was detected only once. The junction shows a germline mismatch at one end, possibly a read error. The rearrangement links TRBV7-2 to TRBJ2-7; 7 bases agree with TRBD1. The CDR3 is made up of 15 amino acids. The germline V gene encodes CDR1 SGHTA and CDR2 FQGNSA. CDR3 region: CASSETGIAPTQQYF. In DNA form, the CDR3 reads TGTGCTAGCAGCGAGACAGGGATAGCACCAACCCAGCAGTACTTC.